This TCR beta chain emerged from a study of blood T cells in healthy people across ages. Whole-study findings and limits: The CMV status of each donor remained undetermined, and this could have confounded shifts in expanded clonotypes. Across the age range, TCR beta diversity per million T cells fell in a roughly linear way. Leaving the PBMCs unsorted stopped any conclusive comparison of naive versus antigen-experienced cells. In long-lived donors, naive CD4+ cell counts and diversity exceeded those of aged donors.

Primed by a sample-barcoded 5' primer and a J-beta primer mix, a second PCR proceeded for 7 to 11 cycles. TCRdb itself ran the 5' RACE reads through MiXCR, one entry per CDR3 protein. The sample consists of 550,000 to 750,000 distinct CDR3 sequences, 20% to 25% of them appearing once. The CDR3 consists of 15 residues. From germline, CDR1 is MNHNS and CDR2 SASEGT. J lost 4 bases, V lost 9 bases, and 6 bases had no gene match. Regarding this clonotype: Antigen: not known.

This receptor was identified in a man between 70 and 80 years old in good health. The V gene is TRBV6-1, the J gene TRBJ2-3; 14 bases map to TRBD2. The sample consisted of blood. The CDR3 DNA sequence: TGTGCCAGTCCTAGACTAGCGGGAGGGGCAGATACGCAGTATTTT. The encoded protein is CASPRLAGGADTQYF.